The text below deals with one T cell receptor (beta chain). The source of the sample is a study of blood T cell repertoires in COVID-19. About the study: Acute-phase and convalescent COVID-19 samples originated in the United States, Italy and Spain. T cells, B-cell-depleted T cells, or PBMCs supplied cDNA or gDNA.

In the authors' methods: Amplification from reference gene primers served as the basis for estimated nucleated cell counts. The repertoire was sequenced with immunoSEQ multiplex PCR; TCRdb's copy has only in-frame clones and lacks some. D and trimming come from the DNA, and the V and J calls and clone size come from that table. This table has over 85,000 clones, 87% appearing once. The TCR originated in a human donor in a cohort sampled during active COVID-19. Sequenced sample: peripheral blood.

The DNA of the CDR3 is TGTGCCAGCAGTCTTGACAGGGAGAACACTGAAGCTTTCTTT. Protein sequence: CASSLDRENTEAFF. V gene TRBV6-5 combines with J gene TRBJ1-1; 7 bases line up with TRBD1. The CDR3 spans 14 residues. The germline CDR1 and CDR2 sequences are MNHEY and SVGAGI. Germline trimming cut 5 bases from V and 1 base from J; bases unmatched to any gene: 4.